The present entry profiles one T cell receptor beta chain with its context. One entry per CDR3 protein, without DNA, is what TCRdb gives after re-calling the 5' RACE reads. The data show roughly 160,000 distinct CDR3 sequences, and the top ten clones hold around 20%. Germline V lookup: CDR1 SEHNR, CDR2 FQNEAQ (reference sequence). The CDR3 loop spans 15 amino acids. The data belong to a study of T cells expressing NK-cell markers. Material: blood T cells: a sorted CD56 or NKG2C T cell subset, CD4+ or CD8+ T cells, or bulk PBMC T cells (not recorded which). This sequence originates from a man aged 18 to 70 in good health. This chain connects TRBV7-9 to TRBJ2-3; TCRdb's assignment of TRBD1 cannot be checked, as there is no DNA. This CDR3 reads CASSLSGGAGDTQYF.